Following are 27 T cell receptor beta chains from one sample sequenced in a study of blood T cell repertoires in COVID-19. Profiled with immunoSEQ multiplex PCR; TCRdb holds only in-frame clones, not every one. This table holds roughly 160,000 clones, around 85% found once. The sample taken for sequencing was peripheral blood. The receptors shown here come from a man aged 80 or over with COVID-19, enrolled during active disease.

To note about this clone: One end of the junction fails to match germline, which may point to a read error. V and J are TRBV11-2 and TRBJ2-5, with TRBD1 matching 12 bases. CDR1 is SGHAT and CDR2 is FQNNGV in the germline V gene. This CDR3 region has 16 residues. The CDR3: CASSIEGQGALETQYF. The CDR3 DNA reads TGTGCCAGCAGCATAGAGGGACAGGGGGCTTTAGAGACCCAGTACTTC.

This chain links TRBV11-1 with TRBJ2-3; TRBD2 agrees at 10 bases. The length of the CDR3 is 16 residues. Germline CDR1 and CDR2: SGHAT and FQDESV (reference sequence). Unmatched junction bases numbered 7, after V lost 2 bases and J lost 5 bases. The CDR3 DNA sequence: TGTGCCAGCAGCTTACGTTTAGCGGGGGGAGGAGATACGCAGTATTTT. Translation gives CASSLRLAGGGDTQYF.

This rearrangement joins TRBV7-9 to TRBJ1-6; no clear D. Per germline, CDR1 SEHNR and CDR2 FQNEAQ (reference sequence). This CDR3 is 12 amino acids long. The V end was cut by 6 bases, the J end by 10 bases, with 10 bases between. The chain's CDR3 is CASSQEESPLHF. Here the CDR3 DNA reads TGTGCCAGCAGTCAGGAGGAGTCACCCCTCCACTTT.

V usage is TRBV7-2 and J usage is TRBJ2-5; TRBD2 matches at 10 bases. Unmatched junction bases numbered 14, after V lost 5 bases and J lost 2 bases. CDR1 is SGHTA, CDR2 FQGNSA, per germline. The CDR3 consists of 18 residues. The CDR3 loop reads CASSGRGWLLAGQETQYF. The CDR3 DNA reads TGTGCCAGCAGCGGAAGGGGTTGGTTACTAGCGGGGCAAGAGACCCAGTACTTC.

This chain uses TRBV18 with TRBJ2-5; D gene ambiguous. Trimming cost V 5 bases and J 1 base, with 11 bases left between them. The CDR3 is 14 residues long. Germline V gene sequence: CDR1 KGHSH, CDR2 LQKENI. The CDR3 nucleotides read TGTGCCAGCTCATACGACACGGTCCAAGAGACCCAGTACTTC. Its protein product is CASSYDTVQETQYF. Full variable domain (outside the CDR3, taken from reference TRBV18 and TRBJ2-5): NAGVMQNPRHLVRRRGQEARLRCSPMKGHSHVYWYRQLPEEGLKFMVYLQKENIIDESGMPKERFSAEFPKEGPSILRIQQVVRGDSAAYFCASSYDTVQETQYFGPGTRLLVL.

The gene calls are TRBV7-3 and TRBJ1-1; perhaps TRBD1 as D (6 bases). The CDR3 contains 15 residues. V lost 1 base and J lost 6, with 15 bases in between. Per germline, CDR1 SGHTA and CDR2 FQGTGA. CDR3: CASSLMAGEQAEAFF. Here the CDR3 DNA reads TGTGCCAGCAGCTTAATGGCAGGGGAACAAGCTGAAGCTTTCTTT.

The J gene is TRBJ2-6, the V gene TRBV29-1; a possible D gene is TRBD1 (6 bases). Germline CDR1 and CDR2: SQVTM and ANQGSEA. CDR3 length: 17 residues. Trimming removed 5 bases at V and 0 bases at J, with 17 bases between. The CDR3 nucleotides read TGCAGCGTTTCACAGGGTTTGGCTGGCTCTGGGGCCAACGTCCTGACTTTC. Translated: CSVSQGLAGSGANVLTF.

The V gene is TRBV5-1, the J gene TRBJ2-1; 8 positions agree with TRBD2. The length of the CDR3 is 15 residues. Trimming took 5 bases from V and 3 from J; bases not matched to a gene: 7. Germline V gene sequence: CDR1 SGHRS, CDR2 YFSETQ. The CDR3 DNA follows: TGCGCCAGCAGTTTTAGCGGGGAATTCTACAATGAGCAGTTCTTC. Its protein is CASSFSGEFYNEQFF. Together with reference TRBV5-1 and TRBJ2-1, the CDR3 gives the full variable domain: KAGVTQTPRYLIKTRGQQVTLSCSPISGHRSVSWYQQTPGQGLQFLFEYFSETQRNKGNFPGRFSGRQFSNSRSEMNVSTLELGDSALYLCASSFSGEFYNEQFFGPGTRLTVL.

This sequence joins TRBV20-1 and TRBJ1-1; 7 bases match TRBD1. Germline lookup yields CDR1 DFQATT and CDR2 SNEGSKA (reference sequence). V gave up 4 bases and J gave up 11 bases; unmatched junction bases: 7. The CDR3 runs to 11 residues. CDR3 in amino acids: CSAIDRAQAFF. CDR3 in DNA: TGCAGTGCTATAGACAGGGCCCAGGCTTTCTTT.

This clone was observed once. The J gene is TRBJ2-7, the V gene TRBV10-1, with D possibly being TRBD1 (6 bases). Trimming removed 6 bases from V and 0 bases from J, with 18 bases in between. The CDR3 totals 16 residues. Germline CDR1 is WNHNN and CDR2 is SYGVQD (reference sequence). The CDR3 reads CASSLKVRGSSYEQYF. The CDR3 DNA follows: TGCGCCAGCAGCCTCAAAGTGAGGGGGAGCTCCTACGAGCAGTACTTC.

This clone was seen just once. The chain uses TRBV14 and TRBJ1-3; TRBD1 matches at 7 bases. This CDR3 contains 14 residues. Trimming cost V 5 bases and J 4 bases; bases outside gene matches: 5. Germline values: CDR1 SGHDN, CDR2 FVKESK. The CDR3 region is CASSVGTAGNTIYF. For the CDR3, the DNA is TGTGCCAGCAGCGTCGGGACAGCAGGAAACACCATATATTTT. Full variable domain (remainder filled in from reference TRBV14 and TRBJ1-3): EAGVTQFPSHSVIEKGQTVTLRCDPISGHDNLYWYRRVMGKEIKFLLHFVKESKQDESGMPNNRFLAERTGGTYSTLKVQPAELEDSGVYFCASSVGTAGNTIYFGEGSWLTVV.

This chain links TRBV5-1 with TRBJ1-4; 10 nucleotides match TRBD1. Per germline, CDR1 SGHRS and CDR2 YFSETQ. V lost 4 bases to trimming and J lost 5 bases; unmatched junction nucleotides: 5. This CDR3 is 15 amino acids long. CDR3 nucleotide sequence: TGCGCCAGCAGCCCACCGGGACAGGGGAATGAAAAACTGTTTTTT. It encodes CASSPPGQGNEKLFF.

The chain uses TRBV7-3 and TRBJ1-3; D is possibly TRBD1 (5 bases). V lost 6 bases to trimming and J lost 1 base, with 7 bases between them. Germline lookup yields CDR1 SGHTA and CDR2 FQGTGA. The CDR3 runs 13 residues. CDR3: CASRQESGNTIYF. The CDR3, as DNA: TGTGCCAGCAGACAGGAATCTGGAAACACCATATATTTT.

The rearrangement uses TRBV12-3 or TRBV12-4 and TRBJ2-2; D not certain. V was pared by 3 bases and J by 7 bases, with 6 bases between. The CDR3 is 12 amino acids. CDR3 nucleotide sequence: TGTGCCAGCAGTTTTTCTTTCGGGGAGCTGTTTTTT. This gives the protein CASSFSFGELFF.

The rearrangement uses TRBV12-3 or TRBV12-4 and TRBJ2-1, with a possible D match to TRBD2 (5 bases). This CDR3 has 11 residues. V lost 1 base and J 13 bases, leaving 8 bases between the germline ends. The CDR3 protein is CASSLGGSQFF. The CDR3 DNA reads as TGTGCCAGCAGTTTAGGAGGGTCCCAGTTCTTC.

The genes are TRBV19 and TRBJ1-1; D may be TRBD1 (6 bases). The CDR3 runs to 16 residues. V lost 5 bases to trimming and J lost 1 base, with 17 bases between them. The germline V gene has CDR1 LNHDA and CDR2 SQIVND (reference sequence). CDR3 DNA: TGTGCCAGTAGTGCTACAGGGTTAGGTACGAACACTGAAGCTTTCTTT. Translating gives CASSATGLGTNTEAFF.

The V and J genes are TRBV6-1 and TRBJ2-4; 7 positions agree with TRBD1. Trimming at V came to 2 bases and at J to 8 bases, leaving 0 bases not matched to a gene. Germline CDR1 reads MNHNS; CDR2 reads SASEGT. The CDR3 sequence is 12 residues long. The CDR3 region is CASSEQGDIQYF. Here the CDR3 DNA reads TGTGCCAGCAGTGAACAGGGGGACATTCAGTACTTC.

The CDR3 nucleotides are TGTGCCAGCAGCTTGGCAGGGGGGTCGGTCACTGAAGCTTTCTTT. It is translated as CASSLAGGSVTEAFF. The V call is TRBV11-2, the J call TRBJ1-1, with TRBD1 matching over 7 bases. Trimming took 3 bases from V and 4 from J; bases not matched to a gene: 8. Germline V gene lookup returns CDR1 SGHAT and CDR2 FQNNGV. The CDR3 covers 15 residues.

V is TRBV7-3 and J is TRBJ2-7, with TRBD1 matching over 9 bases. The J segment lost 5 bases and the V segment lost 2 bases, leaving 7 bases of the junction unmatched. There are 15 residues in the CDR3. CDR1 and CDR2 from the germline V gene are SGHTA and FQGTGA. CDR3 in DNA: TGTGCCAGCAGCTTAGAGGCAACAGGGGGCCACGAGCAGTACTTC. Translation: CASSLEATGGHEQYF.

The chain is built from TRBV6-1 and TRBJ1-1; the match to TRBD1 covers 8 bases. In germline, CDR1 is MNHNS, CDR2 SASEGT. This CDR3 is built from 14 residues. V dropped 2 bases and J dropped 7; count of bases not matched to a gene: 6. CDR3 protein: CASSEWGTGNEAFF. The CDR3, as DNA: TGTGCCAGCAGTGAATGGGGGACAGGTAATGAAGCTTTCTTT.

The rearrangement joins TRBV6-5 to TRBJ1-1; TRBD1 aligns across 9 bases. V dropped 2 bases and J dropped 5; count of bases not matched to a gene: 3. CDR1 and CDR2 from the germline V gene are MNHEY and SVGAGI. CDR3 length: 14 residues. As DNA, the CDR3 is TGTGCCAGCAGTTACGACAGGGGGGGAACTGAAGCTTTCTTT. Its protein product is CASSYDRGGTEAFF.

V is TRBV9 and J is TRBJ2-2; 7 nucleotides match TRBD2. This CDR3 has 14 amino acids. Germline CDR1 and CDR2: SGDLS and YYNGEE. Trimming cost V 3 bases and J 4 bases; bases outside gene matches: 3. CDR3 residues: CASSGGGFTGELFF. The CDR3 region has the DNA TGTGCCAGCAGCGGGGGAGGGTTCACCGGGGAGCTGTTTTTT.

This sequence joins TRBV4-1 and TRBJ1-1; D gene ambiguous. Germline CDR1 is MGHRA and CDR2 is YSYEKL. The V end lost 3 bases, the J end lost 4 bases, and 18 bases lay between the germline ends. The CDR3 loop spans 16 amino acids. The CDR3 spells CASSHSLRTRGTEAFF. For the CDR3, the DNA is TGCGCCAGCAGCCATTCACTAAGAACGCGGGGCACTGAAGCTTTCTTT.

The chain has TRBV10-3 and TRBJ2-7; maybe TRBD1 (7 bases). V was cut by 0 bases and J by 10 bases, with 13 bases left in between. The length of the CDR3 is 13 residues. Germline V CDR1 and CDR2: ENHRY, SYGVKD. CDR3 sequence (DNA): TGTGCCATCAGTGAGTCGGCCAGGGGGGAACAGTACTTC. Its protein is CAISESARGEQYF.

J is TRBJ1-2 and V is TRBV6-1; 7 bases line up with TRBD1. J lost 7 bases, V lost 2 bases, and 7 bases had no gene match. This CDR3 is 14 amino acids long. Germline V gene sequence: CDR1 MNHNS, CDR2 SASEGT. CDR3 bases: TGTGCCAGCAGTGAAAGTCGACAGGGAAGTGGCTACACCTTC. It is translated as CASSESRQGSGYTF.

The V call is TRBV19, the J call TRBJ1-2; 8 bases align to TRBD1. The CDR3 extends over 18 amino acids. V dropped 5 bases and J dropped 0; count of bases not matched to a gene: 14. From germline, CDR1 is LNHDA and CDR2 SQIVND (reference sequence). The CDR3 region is CASSSIPGQGGSNYGYTF. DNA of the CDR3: TGTGCCAGTAGTTCCATACCCGGACAGGGTGGTTCTAACTATGGCTACACCTTC.

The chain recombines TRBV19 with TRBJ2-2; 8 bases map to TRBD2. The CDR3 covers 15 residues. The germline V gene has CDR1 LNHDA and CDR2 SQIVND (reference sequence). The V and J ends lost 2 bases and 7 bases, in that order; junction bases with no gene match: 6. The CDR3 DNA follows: TGTGCCAGTAGTATATCCGGGGGGGCCGGCGGGGAGCTGTTTTTT. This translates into CASSISGGAGGELFF.